Each of the 19 T cell receptor beta chains below was sequenced from the same sample in a study of cytomegalovirus exposure and HLA in healthy donors. PCR used 60 Vbeta primers and 13 Jbeta primers. TCRdb's copy holds only in-frame clones and misses some; the assay was immunoSEQ multiplex PCR. The sample has around 210,000 clones, approximately 80% seen once. The sequencing input was PBMCs. The receptor source for this set is a woman in her 30s in good health and CMV-seronegative.

Only one count was recorded for this clone. CDR3 in amino acids: CASSLSSGGWPDTQYF. The CDR3 DNA follows: TGCGCCAGCAGCTTGTCTAGCGGGGGGTGGCCAGATACGCAGTATTTT. This rearrangement joins TRBV5-1 to TRBJ2-3; 11 nucleotides match TRBD2. V dropped 1 base and J dropped 4; count of bases not matched to a gene: 5. The germline CDR1 and CDR2 sequences are SGHRS and YFSETQ. The CDR3 covers 16 residues.

This clone was observed once. The rearrangement uses TRBV5-1 and TRBJ2-1; 8 nucleotides match TRBD2. The V gene's germline CDR1 is SGHRS and CDR2 YFSETQ. This CDR3 contains 15 residues. Germline trimming cut 4 bases from V and 7 bases from J; bases unmatched to any gene: 10. CDR3 in DNA: TGCGCCAGCAGCCCAAATAGCGGGATCGTTAATGAGCAGTTCTTC. Translated, it gives CASSPNSGIVNEQFF.

The V call is TRBV5-6, the J call TRBJ1-3; 10 bases align to TRBD1. The CDR3 contains 16 residues. With 3 bases clipped from V and 2 bases from J, the junction kept 5 bases outside the gene matches. Looked up from germline, CDR1 is SGHDT and CDR2 is YYEEEE. The CDR3 DNA follows: TGTGCCAGCAGCTCGACAGGGGGCAAGGCTGGAAACACCATATATTTT. It is translated as CASSSTGGKAGNTIYF.

The V gene is TRBV11-3, the J gene TRBJ1-3; 9 nucleotides match TRBD1. V lost 5 bases and J lost 4; bases outside the gene matches: 3. This CDR3 spans 14 amino acids. Germline V lookup: CDR1 SGHNT, CDR2 YENEEA. CDR3: CASSGDRAGNTIYF. The CDR3, as DNA: TGTGCCAGCAGCGGGGACAGGGCCGGAAACACCATATATTTT.

This chain joins TRBV6-5 and TRBJ2-1; TRBD2 aligns across 7 bases. Germline CDR1 reads MNHEY; CDR2 reads SVGAGI. The CDR3 runs to 15 residues. Trimming cost V 0 bases and J 7 bases; bases outside gene matches: 6. In DNA form, the CDR3 reads TGTGCCAGCAGTTACTCTGGCGGGAGAGGTAATGAGCAGTTCTTC. Its translation: CASSYSGGRGNEQFF.

The J gene is TRBJ2-1, the V gene TRBV4-1; 7 positions match TRBD1. The V segment lost 0 bases and the J segment 6 bases; nucleotides outside the gene matches: 8. The V gene's germline CDR1 is MGHRA and CDR2 YSYEKL. The CDR3 has 16 amino acids. This CDR3 reads CASSQDSRQGGNEQFF. As DNA, the CDR3 is TGCGCCAGCAGCCAAGATAGTAGACAGGGCGGCAATGAGCAGTTCTTC.

This clone was picked up one time. At one end the junction does not follow the germline gene, possibly because of a read error. The V call is TRBV5-4, the J call TRBJ1-2; 10 nucleotides match TRBD1. Germline V gene data show CDR1 as SGHNT and CDR2 as YYREEE (reference sequence). The CDR3 consists of 16 residues. The CDR3 spells CASTQGTGDVLYGYPF. The CDR3, as DNA: TGTGCCAGCACCCAAGGGACAGGGGACGTCCTCTATGGCTACCCCTTC. The variable domain in full, completed from reference TRBV5-4 and TRBJ1-2, reads ETGVTQSPTHLIKTRGQQVTLRCSSQSGHNTVSWYQQALGQGPQFIFQYYREEENGRGNFPPRFSGLQFPNYSSELNVNALELDDSALYLCASTQGTGDVLYGYPFGSGTRLTVV.

The V gene is TRBV28, the J gene TRBJ2-7, with a weak D call TRBD2 (5 bases). V was cut by 3 bases and J by 7 bases, with 19 bases left in between. CDR1 MDHEN and CDR2 SYDVKM come from the germline V gene. The CDR3 runs to 15 residues. This CDR3 is CASSFGGGSGREQYF. CDR3 coding DNA: TGTGCCAGCAGTTTCGGTGGTGGGAGTGGTCGGGAGCAGTACTTC. Filled out from reference TRBV28 and TRBJ2-7, the complete variable domain reads DVKVTQSSRYLVKRTGEKVFLECVQDMDHENMFWYRQDPGLGLRLIYFSYDVKMKEKGDIPEGYSVSREKKERFSLILESASTNQTSMYLCASSFGGGSGREQYFGPGTRLTVT.

The chain links TRBV5-1 to TRBJ1-4, with 8 bases that match TRBD1. From germline, CDR1 is SGHRS and CDR2 YFSETQ. CDR3 size: 15 residues. V lost 0 bases to trimming and J lost 5 bases; unmatched junction nucleotides: 3. CDR3 in DNA: TGCGCCAGCAGCTTGGGACGACAGGGGAATGAAAAACTGTTTTTT. Translating it yields CASSLGRQGNEKLFF.

This clone was observed once. V usage is TRBV4-2 and J usage is TRBJ2-7; 8 positions agree with TRBD1. J gave up 3 bases and V 4 bases, and 5 bases lay outside the gene matches. Germline V gene data show CDR1 as LGHNA and CDR2 as YNFKEQ. The CDR3 has 14 residues. The CDR3 reads CASSPWTGIYEQYF. The CDR3 region has the DNA TGTGCCAGCAGCCCTTGGACAGGGATCTACGAGCAGTACTTC.

This chain links TRBV6-6 with TRBJ2-3; D not resolved. Germline-derived CDR1 and CDR2 are MNHNY and SVGAGI (reference sequence). The CDR3 spans 14 residues. V gave up 0 bases and J gave up 0 bases, with 4 bases separating them. The CDR3 here is CASSYSRSTDTQYF. The CDR3 nucleotides are TGTGCCAGCAGTTACTCGCGCAGCACAGATACGCAGTATTTT.

This chain uses TRBV5-1 with TRBJ1-4; no definite D call. Trimming left V 4 bases short and J 0 bases short, with 16 bases between. CDR3 size: 17 residues. CDR1 is SGHRS, CDR2 YFSETQ, per germline. In DNA form, the CDR3 reads TGCGCCAGCAGCGCCCCGGAGGGCCCCGCAACTAATGAAAAACTGTTTTTT. It specifies CASSAPEGPATNEKLFF.

The CDR3 protein is CASSLESGDQPQHF. Here the CDR3 DNA reads TGCGCCAGCAGCTTGGAGTCGGGGGATCAGCCCCAGCATTTT. The chain recombines TRBV5-1 with TRBJ1-5, with D possibly matching TRBD1 (5 bases). This CDR3 has 14 residues. Germline V lookup: CDR1 SGHRS, CDR2 YFSETQ. Trimming took off 0 bases at V and 5 bases at J, with 9 bases between the two ends. Together with reference TRBV5-1 and TRBJ1-5, the CDR3 gives the full variable domain: KAGVTQTPRYLIKTRGQQVTLSCSPISGHRSVSWYQQTPGQGLQFLFEYFSETQRNKGNFPGRFSGRQFSNSRSEMNVSTLELGDSALYLCASSLESGDQPQHFGDGTRLSIL.

This clone was seen a handful of times. The junction shows a germline mismatch at one end, possibly a read error. This rearrangement joins TRBV7-9 to TRBJ1-1; D unclear. Germline V gene lookup returns CDR1 SEHNR and CDR2 FQNEAQ (reference sequence). The CDR3 runs 12 residues. CDR3 bases: TGTTCCAGCAGCTTTCATAGAACTGAAGCTTTCTTT. It specifies CSSSFHRTEAFF.

V and J are TRBV27 and TRBJ2-1; 7 bases agree with TRBD1. The CDR3 runs 17 residues. The V gene's germline CDR1 is MNHEY and CDR2 SMNVEV (reference sequence). J lost 3 bases, V lost 3 bases, and 11 bases had no gene match. The CDR3 protein is CASSFWMEQGIYNEQFF. The CDR3 DNA reads as TGTGCCAGCAGTTTTTGGATGGAACAGGGGATCTACAATGAGCAGTTCTTC.

The rearrangement links TRBV5-1 to TRBJ2-3; TRBD2 matches at 9 bases. The ends lost 2 bases at V and 8 bases at J; junction bases unmatched: 12. The CDR3 is made up of 16 amino acids. Germline V lookup: CDR1 SGHRS, CDR2 YFSETQ. Here the CDR3 DNA reads TGCGCCAGCAGCTTCCAGGGTAGCGGGGGCGGGGCTACGCAGTATTTT. It codes for CASSFQGSGGGATQYF.

The rearrangement joins TRBV10-3 to TRBJ2-2, with a tentative D call TRBD1 (6 bases). Germline V gene lookup returns CDR1 ENHRY and CDR2 SYGVKD. There are 15 residues in the CDR3. The ends were cut back, 3 bases at V and 7 bases at J, with 15 bases in the middle. The CDR3 region is CAISDIQGIGGELFF. For the CDR3, the DNA is TGTGCCATCAGTGATATACAGGGCATCGGCGGGGAGCTGTTTTTT.

This clone was seen a handful of times. The chain couples TRBV5-6 to TRBJ1-5; D is possibly TRBD1 (5 bases). Trimming took off 2 bases at V and 3 bases at J, with 12 bases between the two ends. Germline V CDR1 and CDR2: SGHDT, YYEEEE. The CDR3 has 15 residues. The CDR3 sequence is CASSFYDRVNQPQHF. Written as DNA, the CDR3 is TGTGCCAGCAGCTTTTATGACAGAGTCAATCAGCCCCAGCATTTT. The full variable domain, completed using reference TRBV5-6 and TRBJ1-5, is DAGVTQSPTHLIKTRGQQVTLRCSPKSGHDTVSWYQQALGQGPQFIFQYYEEEERQRGNFPDRFSGHQFPNYSSELNVNALLLGDSALYLCASSFYDRVNQPQHFGDGTRLSIL.

This clone was observed once. The rearrangement uses TRBV13 and TRBJ2-1; a possible D gene is TRBD2 (5 bases). This CDR3 has 14 residues. Germline values: CDR1 PRHDT, CDR2 FYEKMQ (reference sequence). The V end was cut by 4 bases, the J end by 6 bases, with 13 bases between. The chain's CDR3 is CASSYTRTGNEQFF. The CDR3 bases are TGTGCCAGCAGCTATACCCGGACTGGCAATGAGCAGTTCTTC. Variable domain in full (rest from reference TRBV13 and TRBJ2-1): AAGVIQSPRHLIKEKRETATLKCYPIPRHDTVYWYQQGPGQDPQFLISFYEKMQSDKGSIPDRFSAQQFSDYHSELNMSSLELGDSALYFCASSYTRTGNEQFFGPGTRLTVL.